Described below is a single TCR beta chain sequence and its context. Its antigen remains unidentified. The data derive from a study of T cells in Graves' hyperthyroidism and ophthalmopathy. Study background: Sampling of peripheral blood happened at initial diagnosis, prior to any treatment.

V was clipped by 2 bases and J by 2 bases, with 7 bases between them. CDR3 length: 14 amino acids. Germline CDR1 GTSNPN, CDR2 SVGIG (reference sequence). Amplification yielded TCR beta CDR3 regions, with RNA transcripts as the source. TCR CDR3 underwent first-round RT-PCR with the HTBI primer set. TCRdb recomputed calls from the multiplex PCR reads with MiXCR, one row per CDR3 protein. The sample records hundreds of thousands of distinct CDR3 sequences, 14% being singletons. Findings of the study overall: In validation, the model predicted ophthalmopathy. These predictions came a median roughly 6.5 months before onset. Appearing also in blood were most of the thyroid clonotypes expanded above 0.001.

The clonotype was recovered from a woman younger than 30 with Graves' hyperthyroidism. The chain employs TRBV30 and TRBJ1-6; D gene ambiguous. Sequenced sample: blood. The CDR3: CAWSPSPYNSPLHF. Here the CDR3 DNA reads TGTGCCTGGAGTCCCTCGCCCTATAATTCACCCCTCCACTTT. Full variable domain (missing parts from reference TRBV30 and TRBJ1-6): SQTIHQWPATLVQPVGSPLSLECTVEGTSNPNLYWYRQAAGRGLQLLFYSVGIGQISSEVPQNLSASRPQDRQFILSSKKLLLSDSGFYLCAWSPSPYNSPLHFGNGTRLTVT.